This is a list of T cell receptor beta chains from one sample in a study of blood T cell repertoires in COVID-19. Sequenced by immunoSEQ multiplex PCR; TCRdb stores in-frame clones only, minus some. In the table there are 260,000 or so clones, 84% of which are singletons. Sample: peripheral blood. These receptors were collected from a human donor in a cohort sampled during active COVID-19. Each CDR3 is given with its conserved first and last residue. A D gene is named only where the DNA matches it firmly. Not all rows give a size; the values are once, few, many and, for expanded clones, a class.

>TRBD1|once|TRBV18|TRBJ1-2
CASSPFRQQGEGYTF
TGTGCCAGCTCACCATTTCGGCAACAGGGGGAAGGCTACACCTTC
>TRBD2|once|TRBV7-3|TRBJ2-3
CASSRAGGSTDTQYF
TGTGCCAGCAGTAGAGCGGGAGGGTCCACAGATACGCAGTATTTT
>.|.|TRBV28|TRBJ1-6
CASSLRVTINSPLHF
TGTGCCAGCAGTTTACGGGTAACAATTAATTCACCCCTCCACTTT
>TRBD2|few|TRBV3-1/TRBV3-2|TRBJ2-1
CASSLLGRERSYNEQFF
TGTGCCAGCAGCCTCCTAGGGAGGGAGAGGTCCTACAATGAGCAGTTCTTC
>.|.|TRBV19|TRBJ2-6
CASSQNRAPGANVLTF
TGTGCCAGTAGCCAAAACAGGGCCCCCGGGGCCAACGTCCTGACTTTC
>TRBD1|.|TRBV6-1|TRBJ1-2
CASSARVRGLNNYGYTF
TGTGCCAGCAGTGCACGAGTCAGGGGGCTAAATAACTATGGCTACACCTTC
>TRBD1|.|TRBV6-5|TRBJ2-2
CASSYSVGRGTGELFF
TGTGCCAGCAGTTACTCAGTTGGCAGGGGGACCGGGGAGCTGTTTTTT
>.|.|TRBV5-1|TRBJ1-2
CASSSGGGYTF
TGCGCCAGCAGCTCCGGAGGCGGCTACACCTTC
>.|.|TRBV9|TRBJ1-2
CASSVVPGHTHYGYTF
TGTGCCAGCAGCGTAGTTCCAGGGCACACTCACTATGGCTACACCTTC
>TRBD1|.|TRBV5-8|TRBJ1-1
CASSLSRGRPSFF
TGTGCCAGCAGCTTGAGCAGGGGGCGGCCGTCTTTCTTT
>.|.|TRBV14|TRBJ2-5
CASSQAVQETQYF
TGTGCCAGCAGCCAGGCCGTCCAAGAGACCCAGTACTTC
>.|.|TRBV28|TRBJ1-5
CASSLPQGSGGNQPQHF
TGTGCCAGCAGTTTACCGCAGGGTAGTGGCGGCAATCAGCCCCAGCATTTT
>.|many|TRBV9|TRBJ2-7
CASSPTAGIYEQYF
TGTGCCAGCAGCCCCACGGCAGGGATCTACGAGCAGTACTTC
>TRBD1|.|TRBV5-1|TRBJ2-2
CASSLGQGAFAGELFF
TGCGCCAGCAGCTTAGGACAGGGGGCGTTCGCCGGGGAGCTGTTTTTT
>TRBD1|.|TRBV19|TRBJ1-2
CASSKGAGLNYGYTF
TGTGCCAGCAGTAAGGGGGCAGGGCTTAACTATGGCTACACCTTC
>.|.|TRBV19|TRBJ2-1
CASSTLRSYNEQFF
TGTGCCAGTAGTACACTCAGGTCCTACAATGAGCAGTTCTTC
>TRBD2|.|TRBV15|TRBJ2-2
CATRVRGLAGTGELFF
TGTGCCACCAGAGTGCGCGGCCTAGCGGGGACCGGGGAGCTGTTTTTT
>.|.|TRBV7-9|TRBJ2-2
CASRQARDTGELFF
TGTGCCAGCAGGCAGGCGAGGGACACCGGGGAGCTGTTTTTT
>.|.|TRBV9|TRBJ1-4
CASSPSQGLRTNEKLFF
TGTGCCAGCAGTCCCTCTCAGGGGTTGAGAACTAATGAAAAACTGTTTTTT
>.|.|TRBV2|TRBJ1-5
CASSPRASISNQPQHF
TGTGCCAGCAGCCCGCGGGCTTCTATTAGCAATCAGCCCCAGCATTTT
>.|.|TRBV5-4|TRBJ1-6
CASSLGSPYNSPLHF
TGTGCCAGCAGCTTGGGGAGCCCTTATAATTCACCCCTCCACTTT
>TRBD1|.|TRBV6-5|TRBJ2-7
CASRLTGAGEQYF
TGTGCCAGCAGGTTGACAGGGGCTGGCGAGCAGTACTTC
>.|.|TRBV5-6|TRBJ2-7
CASSSATEQYF
TGTGCCAGCAGCTCTGCTACGGAGCAGTACTTC
>TRBD1|.|TRBV13|TRBJ2-2
CASRSRGRYTGELFF
TGTGCCAGCAGAAGTAGGGGGCGCTACACCGGGGAGCTGTTTTTT
>TRBD2|once|TRBV4-3|TRBJ2-3
CASSFRGVLDTQYF
TGCGCCAGCAGCTTTCGGGGGGTACTAGATACGCAGTATTTT
>TRBD1|.|TRBV6-5|TRBJ2-2
CASSKQGPGELFF
TGTGCCAGCAGTAAACAGGGGCCCGGGGAGCTGTTTTTT
>.|.|TRBV10-3|TRBJ2-4
CAISEQQGVHIQYF
TGTGCCATCAGTGAGCAACAGGGTGTTCACATTCAGTACTTC
>TRBD2|.|TRBV19|TRBJ2-7
CASSIVSGSYEQYF
TGTGCCAGTAGTATAGTTAGCGGGAGTTACGAGCAGTACTTC
>TRBD2|.|TRBV7-2|TRBJ2-7
CASSLFTAGGSYEQYF
TGTGCCAGCAGCTTATTTACGGCGGGAGGGTCTTACGAGCAGTACTTC
>.|.|TRBV5-1|TRBJ2-1
CASSSAVSGNNEQFF
TGCGCCAGCAGCTCTGCGGTTTCAGGGAATAATGAGCAGTTCTTC
>.|once|TRBV10-2|TRBJ2-1
CASHRQNNNEQFF
TGCGCCAGCCATCGACAAAATAACAATGAGCAGTTCTTC
>.|.|TRBV5-4|TRBJ1-4
CASSLGQTRGEKLFF
TGTGCCAGCAGCCTAGGACAGACCCGAGGGGAAAAACTGTTTTTT
>.|.|TRBV5-6|TRBJ2-2
CASSLTVASGELFF
TGTGCCAGCAGCTTGACTGTTGCGTCCGGGGAGCTGTTTTTT
>TRBD2|.|TRBV10-2|TRBJ2-7
CASSLSGSLSYEQYF
TGCGCCAGCAGCCTTAGCGGGAGCCTTTCCTACGAGCAGTACTTC
>TRBD1|.|TRBV5-1|TRBJ2-7
CASSEDRERYF
TGCGCCAGCAGCGAGGACAGGGAAAGGTACTTC
>.|.|TRBV5-8|TRBJ2-7
CASSLMALASYEQYF
TGTGCCAGCAGCTTGATGGCATTGGCTTCCTACGAGCAGTACTTC
>.|once|TRBV19|TRBJ2-7
CASSGWTGEQYF
TGTGCCAGTAGTGGATGGACTGGGGAGCAGTACTTC
>.|.|TRBV9|TRBJ2-3
CASSVGVSGTDTQYF
TGTGCCAGCAGCGTCGGGGTTTCGGGCACAGATACGCAGTATTTT
>TRBD1|.|TRBV7-2|TRBJ2-7
CASSSGQGFYEQYF
TGTGCCAGCAGCTCGGGACAGGGGTTTTACGAGCAGTACTTC
>TRBD2|.|TRBV27|TRBJ2-1
CASSSSGTSYNEQFF
TGTGCCAGCAGTTCTAGCGGGACCTCCTACAATGAGCAGTTCTTC